This TCR beta chain was documented in a study of T cell responses to AZD1222 COVID-19 vaccine (dated by TCRdb to the early 2020s). About the study as a whole: A total of approximately 240 trial participants underwent TCR sequencing, of whom 207 received two doses of AZD1222 and roughly 25 received two doses of the MenACWY control vaccine. Trial participants were enrolled into age subgroups of 18-55, 56-69 and 70-plus years, which contained around 150, 29 and 61 TCR-sequenced participants, respectively. Study-wide findings and limitations: In the small 56-69-year group, the increase in depth fell short of significance, most likely because of low power. The vaccine-associated CD4 TCRs covered the entire spike protein, and the dominant responses fell in regions 160-218 and 743-854. Participants were mostly white British, with more females than males. The authors suggested clonal diversity may have been underestimated. A significant rise in spike-specific TCR breadth and depth was observed after two AZD1222 doses relative to day 0 and relative to MenACWY recipients. Reportedly, close to half of the unique spike-specific TCRs recognized epitopes lying outside the regions that are mutated in the B.1.351 and B.1.1.7 variants. Only five or six AZD1222 recipients were SARS-CoV-2 seropositive at baseline, limiting conclusions about previously exposed vaccinees. Because no samples from the day 14 peak response were available, repertoires could be characterized only after the peak T cell response.

Explained via the paper, the time point label denotes: about 28 days (+/-7) after the second vaccine dose. AZD1222 recipients with second doses at about 4 weeks or about 12 weeks were pooled, because spike-specific TCR depth and breadth did not differ between schedules. Vaccinee samples came from UK trials COV001 and COV002, including a single-blind randomized controlled phase 2/3 trial of AZD1222 (ChAdOx1 nCoV-19) in healthy adults. For TCRbeta chain sequencing, PBMC samples from trial participants were taken at day 0 and at day 28 after the second dose. The CDR3 regions of human TCRbeta chains were analyzed by immunosequencing. Under the source paper's analysis protocol: Repertoire TCRs were matched against a reference library of SARS-CoV-2-specific TCRs generated with the MIRA antigen-specificity platform. Breadth was defined as the fraction of unique TCRs that were SARS-CoV-2-associated, and depth was defined as the fraction of total T cells that were SARS-CoV-2-associated. Using the MIRA data, each spike-specific TCR was assigned both to the spike region to which the TCR was reactive and to a CD4 or CD8 class. Log10-transformed breadth and depth values were compared by one-way ANOVA with Sidak's multiple comparisons tests. As stored in TCRdb, this immuneACCESS dataset retains in-frame rearrangements with V and J assigned. A fraction of the clones does not appear; measured against another copy, unresolved V genes explain less than half of the discrepancy, and the remainder lacks a known reason. The DNA was the basis for D and trimming; V, J and clone size are from that table. Recorded for this sample are roughly 98,000 clones; 85% to 90% of them occurred a single time. The top ten hold 16% of the sample.

With regard to this clone: The specificity of this receptor is unknown. No base-level quality is on record; no much larger clone is a single base apart.

The germline V gene gives CDR1 as MNHNS and CDR2 as SASEGT. A distance of 14 bases separates the germline ends of V and J, which lose 2 bases and 9 bases respectively. Including cysteine and phenylalanine, the CDR3 has 14 amino acids. Just CDR3 DNA is preserved here, 42 bases in frame from base 1. This chain is built from TRBV6-1 and TRBJ2-1; no D gene call is confident. The input for sequencing was peripheral blood, taken 28 days after the second AZD1222 dose. This TCR came from an adult who received the AZD1222 COVID-19 vaccine. The DNA sequence is given as TGTGCCAGCAGTGAAATTCTGGGGTCCCGTGAGCAGTTCTTC. The encoded protein is CASSEILGSREQFF.